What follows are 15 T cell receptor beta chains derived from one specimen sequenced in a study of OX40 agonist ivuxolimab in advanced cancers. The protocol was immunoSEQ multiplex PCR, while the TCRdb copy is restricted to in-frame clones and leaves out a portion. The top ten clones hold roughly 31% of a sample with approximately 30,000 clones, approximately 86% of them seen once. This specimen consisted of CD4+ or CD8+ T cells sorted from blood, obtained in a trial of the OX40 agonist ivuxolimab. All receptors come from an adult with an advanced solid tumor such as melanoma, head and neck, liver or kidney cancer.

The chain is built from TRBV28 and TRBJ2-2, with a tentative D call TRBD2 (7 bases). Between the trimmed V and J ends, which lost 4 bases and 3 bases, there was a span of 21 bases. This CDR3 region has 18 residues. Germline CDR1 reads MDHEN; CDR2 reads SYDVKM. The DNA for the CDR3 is TGTGCCAGCAGTTCCCAATGGCCGGGGGGCGCGGACACCGGGGAGCTGTTTTTT. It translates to CASSSQWPGGADTGELFF.

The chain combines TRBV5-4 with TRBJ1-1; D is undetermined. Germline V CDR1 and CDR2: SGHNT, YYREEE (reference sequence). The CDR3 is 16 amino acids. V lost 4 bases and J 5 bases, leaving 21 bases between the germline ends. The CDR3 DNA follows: TGTGCCAGCAGCGCCTCCGTGGGTTTCCCTAGGACTGAAGCTTTCTTT. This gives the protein CASSASVGFPRTEAFF.

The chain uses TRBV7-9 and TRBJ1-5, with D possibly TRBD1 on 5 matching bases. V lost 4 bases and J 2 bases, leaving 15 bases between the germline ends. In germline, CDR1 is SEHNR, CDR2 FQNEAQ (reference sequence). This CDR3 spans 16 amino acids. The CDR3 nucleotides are TGTGCCAGCAGCTACGCCCGGGACGGGGGCAATCAGCCCCAGCATTTT. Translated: CASSYARDGGNQPQHF.

The CDR3 coding sequence is TGTGCCAGCAGGGACAGGGGCTACTCCTACGAGCAGTACTTC. Its translation is CASRDRGYSYEQYF. The rearrangement uses TRBV27 and TRBJ2-7, with 9 bases matching TRBD1. The length of the CDR3 is 14 residues. Germline V lookup: CDR1 MNHEY, CDR2 SMNVEV (reference sequence). V was pared by 6 bases and J by 0 bases, with 3 bases of the junction left unmatched.

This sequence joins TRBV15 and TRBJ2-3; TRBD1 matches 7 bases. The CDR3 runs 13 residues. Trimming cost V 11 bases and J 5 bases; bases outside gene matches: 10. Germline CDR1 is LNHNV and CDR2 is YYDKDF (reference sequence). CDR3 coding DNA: TGTGCCTCTAGGAAGGGGGCGAAAGATACGCAGTATTTT. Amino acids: CASRKGAKDTQYF.

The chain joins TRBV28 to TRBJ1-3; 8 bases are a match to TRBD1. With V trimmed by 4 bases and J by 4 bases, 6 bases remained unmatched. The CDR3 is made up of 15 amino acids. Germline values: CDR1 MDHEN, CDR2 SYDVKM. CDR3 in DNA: TGTGCCAGCAGTTCCCACAGGGGGTTCGGAAACACCATATATTTT. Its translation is CASSSHRGFGNTIYF.

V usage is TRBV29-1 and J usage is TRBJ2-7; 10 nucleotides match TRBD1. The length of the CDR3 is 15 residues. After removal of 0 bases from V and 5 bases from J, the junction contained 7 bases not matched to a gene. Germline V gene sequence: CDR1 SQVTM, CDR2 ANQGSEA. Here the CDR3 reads CSVEDRGTGDDEQYF. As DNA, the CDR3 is TGCAGCGTTGAAGATCGAGGGACAGGGGACGACGAGCAGTACTTC.

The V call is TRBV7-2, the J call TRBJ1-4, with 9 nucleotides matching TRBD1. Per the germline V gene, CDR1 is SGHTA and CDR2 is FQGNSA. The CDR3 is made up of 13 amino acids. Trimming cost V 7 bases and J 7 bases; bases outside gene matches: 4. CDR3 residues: CASMGTGSEKLFF. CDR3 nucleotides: TGTGCCAGCATGGGGACAGGGTCTGAAAAACTGTTTTTT. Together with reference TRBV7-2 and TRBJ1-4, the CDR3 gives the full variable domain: GAGVSQSPSNKVTEKGKDVELRCDPISGHTALYWYRQSLGQGLEFLIYFQGNSAPDKSGLPSDRFSAERTGGSVSTLTIQRTQQEDSAVYLCASMGTGSEKLFFGSGTQLSVL.

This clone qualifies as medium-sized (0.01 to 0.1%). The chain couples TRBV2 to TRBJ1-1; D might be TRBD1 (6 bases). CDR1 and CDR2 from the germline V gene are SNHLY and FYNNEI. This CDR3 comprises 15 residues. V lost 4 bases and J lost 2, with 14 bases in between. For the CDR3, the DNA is TGTGCCAGCAGTGTCCGGGACAACCCTAACACTGAAGCTTTCTTT. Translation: CASSVRDNPNTEAFF.

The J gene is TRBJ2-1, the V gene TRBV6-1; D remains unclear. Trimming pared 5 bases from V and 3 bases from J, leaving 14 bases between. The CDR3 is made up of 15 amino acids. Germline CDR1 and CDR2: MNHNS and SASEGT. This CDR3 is CASSPRLTSYNEQFF. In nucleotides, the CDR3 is TGTGCCAGCAGTCCCCGTTTGACAAGCTACAATGAGCAGTTCTTC.

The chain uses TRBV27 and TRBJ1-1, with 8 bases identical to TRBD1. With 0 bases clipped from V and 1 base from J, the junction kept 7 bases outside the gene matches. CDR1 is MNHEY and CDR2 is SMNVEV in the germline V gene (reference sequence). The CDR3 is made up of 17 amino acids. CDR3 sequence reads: CASSLSRDRGRNTEAFF. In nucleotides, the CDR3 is TGTGCCAGCAGTTTATCCCGTGACAGGGGCCGGAACACTGAAGCTTTCTTT.

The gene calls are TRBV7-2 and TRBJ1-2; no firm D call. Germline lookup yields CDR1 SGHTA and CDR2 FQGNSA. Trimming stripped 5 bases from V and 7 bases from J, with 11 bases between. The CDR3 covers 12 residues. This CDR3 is CASSPRTTGYTF. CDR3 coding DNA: TGTGCCAGCAGCCCAAGGACGACTGGCTACACCTTC.

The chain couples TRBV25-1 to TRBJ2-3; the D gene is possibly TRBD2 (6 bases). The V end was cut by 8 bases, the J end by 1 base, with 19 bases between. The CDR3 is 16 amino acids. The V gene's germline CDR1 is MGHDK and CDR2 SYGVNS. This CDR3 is CASQSGRDGGTDTQYF. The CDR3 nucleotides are TGTGCCAGCCAGTCCGGGAGAGATGGAGGCACAGATACGCAGTATTTT.

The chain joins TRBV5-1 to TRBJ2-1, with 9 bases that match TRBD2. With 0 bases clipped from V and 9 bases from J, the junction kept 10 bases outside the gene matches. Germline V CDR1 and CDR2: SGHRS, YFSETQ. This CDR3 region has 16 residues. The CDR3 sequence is CASSLDGGRASGEQFF. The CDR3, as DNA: TGCGCCAGCAGCTTGGATGGCGGGAGGGCCTCAGGTGAGCAGTTCTTC.

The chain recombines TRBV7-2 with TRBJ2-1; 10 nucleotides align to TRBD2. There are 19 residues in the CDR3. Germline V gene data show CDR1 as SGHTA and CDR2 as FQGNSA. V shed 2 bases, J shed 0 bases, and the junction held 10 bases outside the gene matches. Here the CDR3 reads CASSLIIGLAEISYNEQFF. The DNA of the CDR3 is TGTGCCAGCAGCTTAATTATTGGACTAGCGGAAATCTCCTACAATGAGCAGTTCTTC.